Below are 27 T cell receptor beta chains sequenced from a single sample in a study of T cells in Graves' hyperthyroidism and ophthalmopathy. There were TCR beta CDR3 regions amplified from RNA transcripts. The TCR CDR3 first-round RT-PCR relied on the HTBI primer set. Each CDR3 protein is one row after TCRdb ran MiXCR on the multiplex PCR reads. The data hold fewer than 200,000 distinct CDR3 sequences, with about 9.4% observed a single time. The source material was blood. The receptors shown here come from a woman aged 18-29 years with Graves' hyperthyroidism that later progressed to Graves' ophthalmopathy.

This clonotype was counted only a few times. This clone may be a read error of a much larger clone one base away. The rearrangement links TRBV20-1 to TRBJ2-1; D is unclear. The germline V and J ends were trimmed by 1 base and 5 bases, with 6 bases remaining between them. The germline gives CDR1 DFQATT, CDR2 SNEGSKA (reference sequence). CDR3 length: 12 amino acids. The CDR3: CSARAPNNEQFF. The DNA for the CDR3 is TGCAGTGCTAGAGCCCCTAACAATGAGCAGTTCTTC.

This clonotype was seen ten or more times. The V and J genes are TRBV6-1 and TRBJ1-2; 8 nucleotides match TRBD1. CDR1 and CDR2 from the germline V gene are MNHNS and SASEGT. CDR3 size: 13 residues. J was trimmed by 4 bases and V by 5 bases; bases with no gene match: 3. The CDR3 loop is CASSRQGSYGYTF. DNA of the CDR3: TGTGCCAGCAGTCGACAGGGGAGCTATGGCTACACCTTC.

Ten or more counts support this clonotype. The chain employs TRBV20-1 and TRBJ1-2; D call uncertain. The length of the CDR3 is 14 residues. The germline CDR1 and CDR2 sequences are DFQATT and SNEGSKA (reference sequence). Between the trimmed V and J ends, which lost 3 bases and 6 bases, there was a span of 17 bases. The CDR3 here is CSARVGTKVDGYTF. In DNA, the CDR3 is TGCAGTGCTAGGGTCGGCACTAAGGTCGATGGCTACACCTTC.

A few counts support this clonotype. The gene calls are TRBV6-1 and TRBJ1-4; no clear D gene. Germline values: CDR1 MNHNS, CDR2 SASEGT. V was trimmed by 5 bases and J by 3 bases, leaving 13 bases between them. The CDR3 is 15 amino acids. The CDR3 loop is CASSLKGMANEKLFF. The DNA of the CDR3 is TGTGCCAGCAGTTTAAAGGGAATGGCTAATGAAAAACTGTTTTTT.

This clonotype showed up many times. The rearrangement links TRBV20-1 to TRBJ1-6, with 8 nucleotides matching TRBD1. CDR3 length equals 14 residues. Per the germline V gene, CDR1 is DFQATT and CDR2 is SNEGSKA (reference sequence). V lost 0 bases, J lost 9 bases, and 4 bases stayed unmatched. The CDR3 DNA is TGCAGTGCTAGAGAGACAGGGGACGGTTCACCCCTCCACTTT. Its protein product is CSARETGDGSPLHF.

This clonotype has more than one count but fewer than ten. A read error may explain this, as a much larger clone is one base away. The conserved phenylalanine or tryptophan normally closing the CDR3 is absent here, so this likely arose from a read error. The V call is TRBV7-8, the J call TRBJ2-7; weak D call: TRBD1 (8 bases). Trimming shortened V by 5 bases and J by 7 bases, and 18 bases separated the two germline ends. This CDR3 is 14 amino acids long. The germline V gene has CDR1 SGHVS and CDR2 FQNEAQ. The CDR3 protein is CASSLRTGTMEQYL. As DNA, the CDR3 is TGTGCCAGCAGCCTACGGACAGGGACTATGGAGCAGTACCTC.

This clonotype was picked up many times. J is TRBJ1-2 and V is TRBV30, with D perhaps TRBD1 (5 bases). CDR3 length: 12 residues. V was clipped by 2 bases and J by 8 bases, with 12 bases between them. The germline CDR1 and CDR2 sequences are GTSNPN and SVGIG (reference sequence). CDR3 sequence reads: CAWSPQGNGYTF. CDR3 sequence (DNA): TGTGCCTGGAGTCCCCAGGGAAACGGCTACACCTTC.

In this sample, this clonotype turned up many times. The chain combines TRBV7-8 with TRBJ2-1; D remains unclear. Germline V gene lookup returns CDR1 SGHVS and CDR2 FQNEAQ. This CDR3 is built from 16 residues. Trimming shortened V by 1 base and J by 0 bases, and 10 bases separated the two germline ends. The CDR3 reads CASSLEMLISYNEQFF. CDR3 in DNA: TGTGCCAGCAGCTTAGAAATGTTAATCTCCTACAATGAGCAGTTCTTC.

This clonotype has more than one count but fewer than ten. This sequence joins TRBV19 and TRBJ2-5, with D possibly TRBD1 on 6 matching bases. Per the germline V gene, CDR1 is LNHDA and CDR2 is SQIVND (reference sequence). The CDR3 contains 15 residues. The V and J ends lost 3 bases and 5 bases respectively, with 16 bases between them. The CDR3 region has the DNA TGTGCCAGTAGTATCGGAAGGACAGCCTTGGAGACCCAGTACTTC. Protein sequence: CASSIGRTALETQYF.

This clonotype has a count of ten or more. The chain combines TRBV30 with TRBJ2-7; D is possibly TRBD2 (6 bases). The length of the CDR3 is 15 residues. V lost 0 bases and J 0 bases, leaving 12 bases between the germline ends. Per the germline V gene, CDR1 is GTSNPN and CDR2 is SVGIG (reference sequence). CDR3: CAWSVSSGSSYEQYF. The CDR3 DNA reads TGTGCCTGGAGTGTGAGTAGCGGAAGCTCCTACGAGCAGTACTTC.

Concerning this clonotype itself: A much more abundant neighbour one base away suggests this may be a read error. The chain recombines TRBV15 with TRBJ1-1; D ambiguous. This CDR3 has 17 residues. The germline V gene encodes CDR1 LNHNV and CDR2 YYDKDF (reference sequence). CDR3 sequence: CATSSHSRRIMNAEAFF. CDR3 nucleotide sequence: TGTGCCACCAGCAGCCACTCCAGGCGGATAATGAACGCTGAAGCTTTCTTT.

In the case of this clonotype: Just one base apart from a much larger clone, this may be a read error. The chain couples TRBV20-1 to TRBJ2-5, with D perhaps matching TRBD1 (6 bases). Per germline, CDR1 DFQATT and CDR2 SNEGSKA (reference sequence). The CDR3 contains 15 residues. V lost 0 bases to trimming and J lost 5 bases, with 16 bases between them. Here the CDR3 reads CSARDLGRGAETQYF. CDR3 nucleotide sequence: TGCAGTGCTAGAGATCTAGGCAGGGGTGCGGAGACCCAGTACTTC.

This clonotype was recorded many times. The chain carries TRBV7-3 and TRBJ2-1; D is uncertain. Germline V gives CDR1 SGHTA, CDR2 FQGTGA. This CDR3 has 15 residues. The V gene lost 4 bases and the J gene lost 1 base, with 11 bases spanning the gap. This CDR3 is CASSYSGSSYNEQFF. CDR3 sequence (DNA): TGTGCCAGCAGCTATTCCGGTAGTTCCTACAATGAGCAGTTCTTC.

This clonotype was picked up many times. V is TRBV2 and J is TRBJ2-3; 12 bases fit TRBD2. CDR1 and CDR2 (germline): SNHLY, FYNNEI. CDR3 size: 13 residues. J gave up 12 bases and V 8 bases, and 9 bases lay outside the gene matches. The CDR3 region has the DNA TGTGCCAGCCTACTAGCGGGAGGATGGATTCAGTATTTT. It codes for CASLLAGGWIQYF.

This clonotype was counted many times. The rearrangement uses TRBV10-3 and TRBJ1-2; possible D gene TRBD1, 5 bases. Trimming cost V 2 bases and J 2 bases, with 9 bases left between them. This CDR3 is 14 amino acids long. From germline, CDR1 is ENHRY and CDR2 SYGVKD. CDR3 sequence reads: CAISEQQGNYGYTF. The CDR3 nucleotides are TGTGCCATCAGTGAGCAGCAGGGAAACTATGGCTACACCTTC.

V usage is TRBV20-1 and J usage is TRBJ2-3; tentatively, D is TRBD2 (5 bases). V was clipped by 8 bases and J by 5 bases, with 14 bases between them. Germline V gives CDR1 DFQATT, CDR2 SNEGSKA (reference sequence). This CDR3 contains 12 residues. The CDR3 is CSPGLSLDTQYF. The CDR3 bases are TGCAGTCCTGGACTGTCTTTAGATACGCAGTATTTT.

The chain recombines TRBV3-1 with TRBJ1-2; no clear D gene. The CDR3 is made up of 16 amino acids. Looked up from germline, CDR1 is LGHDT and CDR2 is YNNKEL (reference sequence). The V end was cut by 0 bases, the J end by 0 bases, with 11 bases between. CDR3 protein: CASSQEGPQANYGYTF. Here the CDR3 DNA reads TGTGCCAGCAGCCAAGAAGGGCCTCAGGCTAACTATGGCTACACCTTC.

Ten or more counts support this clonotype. CDR3 coding DNA: TGCAGTGCTGGGGGGGACCGAACGTTAAATCAGCCCCAGCATTTT. Residues: CSAGGDRTLNQPQHF. The rearrangement links TRBV20-1 to TRBJ1-5, with D possibly TRBD1 on 5 matching bases. V was pared by 5 bases and J by 4 bases, with 18 bases between. The germline V gene encodes CDR1 DFQATT and CDR2 SNEGSKA (reference sequence). The CDR3 sequence is 15 residues long.

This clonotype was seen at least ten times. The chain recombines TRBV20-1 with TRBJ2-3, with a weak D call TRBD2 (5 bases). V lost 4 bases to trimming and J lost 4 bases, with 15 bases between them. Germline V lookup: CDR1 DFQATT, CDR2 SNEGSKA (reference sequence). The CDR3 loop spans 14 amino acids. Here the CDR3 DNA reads TGCAGTGCTAAGTTGACATTCGGGGCAGATACGCAGTATTTT. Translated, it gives CSAKLTFGADTQYF.

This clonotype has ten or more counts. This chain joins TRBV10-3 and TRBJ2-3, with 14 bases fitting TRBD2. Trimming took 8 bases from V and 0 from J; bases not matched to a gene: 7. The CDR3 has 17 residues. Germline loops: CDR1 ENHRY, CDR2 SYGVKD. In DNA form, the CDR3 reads TGTGCCATCTCGACGGGACTAGCGGGGGCGAGCACAGATACGCAGTATTTT. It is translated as CAISTGLAGASTDTQYF.

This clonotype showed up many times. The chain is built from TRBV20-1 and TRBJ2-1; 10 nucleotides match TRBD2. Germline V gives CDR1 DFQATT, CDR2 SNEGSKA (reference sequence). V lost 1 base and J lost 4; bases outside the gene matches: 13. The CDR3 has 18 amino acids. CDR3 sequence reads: CSARVIGASGGSYNEQFF. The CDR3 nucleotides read TGCAGTGCTAGAGTTATAGGGGCTAGCGGGGGATCTTACAATGAGCAGTTCTTC.

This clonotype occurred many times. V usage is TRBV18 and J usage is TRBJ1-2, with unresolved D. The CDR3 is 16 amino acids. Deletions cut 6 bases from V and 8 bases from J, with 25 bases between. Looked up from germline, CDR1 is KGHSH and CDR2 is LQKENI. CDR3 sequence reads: CASSPPLGKEYKGYTF. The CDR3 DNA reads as TGTGCCAGCTCGCCTCCCCTCGGGAAGGAGTATAAGGGCTACACCTTC.

DNA of the CDR3: TGTGCCACCAGCACCTCCAATGAGCAGTTCTTC. It translates to CATSTSNEQFF. The chain joins TRBV15 to TRBJ2-1; no definite D call. Trimming took off 4 bases at V and 6 bases at J, with 4 bases between the two ends. The V gene's germline CDR1 is LNHNV and CDR2 YYDKDF (reference sequence). CDR3 length: 11 residues.

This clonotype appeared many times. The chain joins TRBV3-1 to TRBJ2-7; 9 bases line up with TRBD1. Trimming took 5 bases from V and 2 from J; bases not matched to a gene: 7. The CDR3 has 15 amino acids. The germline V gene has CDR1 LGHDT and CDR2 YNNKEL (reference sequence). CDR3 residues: CASSAPGQGTYEQYF. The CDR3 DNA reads TGTGCCAGCAGCGCACCGGGACAGGGTACCTACGAGCAGTACTTC.

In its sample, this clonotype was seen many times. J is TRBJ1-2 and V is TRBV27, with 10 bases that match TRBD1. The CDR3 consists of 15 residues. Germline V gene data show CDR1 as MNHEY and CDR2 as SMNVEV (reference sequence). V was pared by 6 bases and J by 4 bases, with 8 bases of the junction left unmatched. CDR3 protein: CASRRTRDRGYGYTF. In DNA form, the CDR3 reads TGTGCCAGCAGGAGAACCCGGGACAGGGGCTATGGCTACACCTTC.

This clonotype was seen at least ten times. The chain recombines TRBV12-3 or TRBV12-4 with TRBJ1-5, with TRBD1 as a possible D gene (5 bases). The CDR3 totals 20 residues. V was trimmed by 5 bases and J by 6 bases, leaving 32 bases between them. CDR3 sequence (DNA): TGTGCCAGCAGTCAAGGTGGGGTTCTTTTGTCTCGGGAGGGGCCTCAGCCCCAGCATTTT. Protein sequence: CASSQGGVLLSREGPQPQHF.

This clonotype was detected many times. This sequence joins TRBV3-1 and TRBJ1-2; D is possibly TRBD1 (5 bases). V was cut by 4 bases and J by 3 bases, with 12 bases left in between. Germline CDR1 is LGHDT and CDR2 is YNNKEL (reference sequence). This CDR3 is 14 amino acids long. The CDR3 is CASSRKGAYYGYTF. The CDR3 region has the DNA TGTGCCAGCAGCCGCAAAGGGGCCTACTATGGCTACACCTTC.